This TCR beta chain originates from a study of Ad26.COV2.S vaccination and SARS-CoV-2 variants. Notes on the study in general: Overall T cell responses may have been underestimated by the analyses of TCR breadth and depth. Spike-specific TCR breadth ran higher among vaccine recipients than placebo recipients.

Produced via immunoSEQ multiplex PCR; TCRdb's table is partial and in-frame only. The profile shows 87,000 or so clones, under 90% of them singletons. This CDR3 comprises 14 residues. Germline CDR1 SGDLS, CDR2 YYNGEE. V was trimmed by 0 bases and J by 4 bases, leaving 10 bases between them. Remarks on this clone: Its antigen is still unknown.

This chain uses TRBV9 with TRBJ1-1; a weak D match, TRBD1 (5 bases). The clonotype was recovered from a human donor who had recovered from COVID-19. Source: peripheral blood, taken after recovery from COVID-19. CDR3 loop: CASSVAEGFTEAFF. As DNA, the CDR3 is TGTGCCAGCAGCGTAGCGGAGGGGTTCACTGAAGCTTTCTTT.